Shown below are 18 T cell receptor beta chains from a single sample sequenced in a study of neurological immune-mediated disorders. TCRdb passed the 5' RACE reads through MiXCR, listing each CDR3 protein once. The sample records approximately 29,000 distinct CDR3 sequences, around 12% being singletons. Sample: PBMCs. These receptors were obtained from a man aged 55 to 69 in good health.

This clonotype was counted at least ten times. This sequence joins TRBV7-2 and TRBJ2-7, with unresolved D. Trimming removed 6 bases at V and 1 base at J, with 13 bases between. The CDR3 contains 14 residues. Germline V gene data show CDR1 as SGHTA and CDR2 as FQGNSA. CDR3: CASRSGLSSYEQYF. CDR3 DNA: TGTGCCAGCAGGTCTGGGTTAAGTTCCTACGAGCAGTACTTC.

As concerns this clonotype: A much larger clone differs from this one at a single base, so this may be a read error. The chain is built from TRBV12-3 or TRBV12-4 and TRBJ2-1; D perhaps matches TRBD1 (6 bases). This CDR3 has 17 residues. CDR3 amino acids: CVSSLGDRTISYNEQFF. CDR3 in DNA: TGTGTCAGCAGTTTAGGAGACAGGACCATATCCTACAATGAGCAGTTCTTC.

This clonotype has at least ten counts. The chain combines TRBV5-6 with TRBJ2-1; maybe TRBD1 (8 bases). The V gene's germline CDR1 is SGHDT and CDR2 YYEEEE. V was pared by 5 bases and J by 8 bases, with 20 bases between. The CDR3 loop spans 15 amino acids. The CDR3: CASRGGTGGVDEQFF. The CDR3 DNA reads TGTGCCAGCAGAGGGGGAACAGGGGGGGTCGATGAGCAGTTCTTC.

This clonotype came up many times. V and J are TRBV29-1 and TRBJ2-1; maybe TRBD2 (5 bases). Germline V gene lookup returns CDR1 SQVTM and CDR2 ANQGSEA. This CDR3 has 15 amino acids. With 1 base removed from V and 9 bases from J, the gap between germline ends came to 19 bases. The CDR3 region is CSVEGAESSAAEQFF. The CDR3, as DNA: TGCAGCGTTGAAGGGGCTGAAAGTAGCGCCGCTGAGCAGTTCTTC.

This clonotype was counted ten times or more. The chain uses TRBV5-1 and TRBJ2-1, with D perhaps being TRBD1 or TRBD2 (5 bases each). V lost 0 bases to trimming and J lost 5 bases, with 12 bases between them. Germline assignment: CDR1 SGHRS and CDR2 YFSETQ. This CDR3 has 15 residues. CDR3 sequence (DNA): TGCGCCAGCAGCTTGGTTCCCGGGGCCCACAATGAGCAGTTCTTC. Encoded protein: CASSLVPGAHNEQFF.

Points on this clonotype: The junction departs from the called germline gene at one end, perhaps through a read error. The chain joins TRBV20-1 to TRBJ1-5; D ambiguous. The CDR3 consists of 10 residues. CDR1 and CDR2 (germline): DFQATT, SNEGSKA (reference sequence). CDR3 amino acids: CSARAQPQHF. CDR3 coding DNA: TGCAGTGCTAGAGCACAGCCCCAACATTTT.

This clonotype was detected many times. J is TRBJ2-7 and V is TRBV25-1, with no clear D. Germline loops: CDR1 MGHDK, CDR2 SYGVNS. The CDR3 spans 14 residues. The V gene lost 3 bases and the J gene lost 3 bases, with 12 bases spanning the gap. The CDR3 loop reads CASSDWTLDYEQYF. In DNA form, the CDR3 reads TGTGCCAGCAGTGACTGGACGCTTGACTACGAGCAGTACTTC.

At least ten counts were recorded for this clonotype. This chain connects TRBV5-1 to TRBJ2-3; possibly TRBD1 for D (5 bases). CDR3 size: 14 residues. Germline CDR1 and CDR2: SGHRS and YFSETQ. The V and J ends lost 1 base and 6 bases respectively, with 12 bases between them. The CDR3 bases are TGCGCCAGCAGCTTGTCAGGGATCCCCGATACGCAGTATTTT. Amino acid sequence: CASSLSGIPDTQYF.

This clonotype was counted at least ten times. The chain recombines TRBV20-1 with TRBJ1-4; 7 bases align to TRBD1. CDR1 DFQATT and CDR2 SNEGSKA come from the germline V gene (reference sequence). The CDR3 runs to 15 residues. The trim removed 0 bases at V and 6 bases at J, leaving 7 bases unmatched. CDR3 in amino acids: CSAREHRGNYEKLFF. CDR3 DNA sequence: TGCAGTGCTAGAGAGCACAGGGGAAACTATGAAAAACTGTTTTTT.

This clonotype occurred many times. The V gene is TRBV7-9, the J gene TRBJ2-7; no clear D gene. V lost 1 base and J lost 2, with 9 bases in between. CDR3 length: 14 residues. Germline V CDR1 and CDR2: SEHNR, FQNEAQ (reference sequence). CDR3 sequence reads: CASSLGPGPYEQYF. CDR3 coding DNA: TGTGCCAGCAGCTTAGGTCCAGGTCCCTACGAGCAGTACTTC.

In the case of this clonotype: A read error may produce the germline difference seen at one junction end. This chain uses TRBV7-8 with TRBJ1-5; perhaps TRBD1 as D (5 bases). The CDR3 length is 15 residues. Germline V CDR1 and CDR2: SGHVS, FQNEAQ. CDR3 in DNA: TGTGTCAGCAGCTTAGTCAGGGAGGGCAATCAGCCCCAGCATTTT. Protein product: CVSSLVREGNQPQHF.

This clonotype was seen repeatedly, ten times or more. The V and J genes are TRBV24-1 and TRBJ2-2; D might be TRBD1 (5 bases). V lost 3 bases, J lost 4 bases, and 14 bases lay in between. The CDR3 loop spans 16 amino acids. Looked up from germline, CDR1 is KGHDR and CDR2 is SFDVKD. The CDR3 protein is CATSDPSTGFTGELFF. The CDR3 DNA reads as TGTGCCACCAGTGATCCCTCAACAGGATTCACCGGGGAGCTGTTTTTT.

This clonotype was found many times. The chain links TRBV7-6 to TRBJ2-2; unclear D gene. This CDR3 has 14 amino acids. V gave up 1 base and J gave up 1 base, with 4 bases separating them. The germline V gene encodes CDR1 SGHVS and CDR2 FNYEAQ. Here the CDR3 DNA reads TGTGCCAGCAGCTTAGACCTGAACACCGGGGAGCTGTTTTTT. Residues: CASSLDLNTGELFF.

Only one count was recorded for this clonotype. The genes are TRBV5-1 and TRBJ2-1; D uncertain. Gene TRBJ2-5 matches the end of the DNA better, so the J call may be wrong. Germline values: CDR1 SGHRS, CDR2 YFSETQ. The CDR3 sequence is 14 residues long. CDR3 nucleotide sequence: TGCGCCAGCAGCTTGTCCCTCAGTTCAGAGACCCAGTACTTC. Amino acids: CASSLSLSSETQYF.

This clonotype showed up many times. The CDR3 coding sequence is TGTGCCAGCACTAAGAGCTGGCGGGAGCAGTTCTTC. It is translated as CASTKSWREQFF. This sequence joins TRBV2 and TRBJ2-1, with D hard to call. CDR1 and CDR2 (germline): SNHLY, FYNNEI. V dropped 7 bases and J dropped 10 bases, with 14 bases sitting between them. There are 12 residues in the CDR3.

This clonotype has ten or more counts. This chain links TRBV5-5 with TRBJ2-1; 7 positions match TRBD2. The V gene's germline CDR1 is SGHKS and CDR2 YYEKEE (reference sequence). This CDR3 has 17 residues. After removal of 1 base from V and 5 bases from J, the junction contained 12 bases not matched to a gene. CDR3 coding DNA: TGTGCCAGCAGCTTGTCTCTCGGGGGGAGCGGTAACAATGAGCAGTTCTTC. Translation gives CASSLSLGGSGNNEQFF.

Many counts were recorded for this clonotype. V and J are TRBV10-3 and TRBJ1-5; D perhaps matches TRBD1 (5 bases). The germline V gene encodes CDR1 ENHRY and CDR2 SYGVKD. V lost 8 bases and J 4 bases, leaving 9 bases between the germline ends. The length of the CDR3 is 12 residues. CDR3: CAIGAKNQPQHF. The CDR3 DNA reads TGTGCCATCGGGGCGAAAAATCAGCCCCAGCATTTT.

This clonotype is medium-sized by share. The chain has TRBV20-1 and TRBJ1-4; D is unresolved. CDR1 and CDR2 from the germline V gene are DFQATT and SNEGSKA (reference sequence). CDR3 length: 10 residues. Trimming removed 5 bases at V and 8 bases at J, with 6 bases between. CDR3 DNA: TGCAGTGCTGTTCGCGAAAAACTGTTTTTT. This encodes CSAVREKLFF.